These 27 T cell receptor beta chains share one sample of origin, sequenced in a study of blood T cell repertoires in COVID-19. Sequencing was performed with immunoSEQ multiplex PCR; in TCRdb, only in-frame clones are kept and a portion is missing. The sample carries approximately 500,000 clones, 88% recorded once. The sequenced sample was PBMCs or T cells enriched from blood (not recorded which). The source of these receptors is a middle-aged woman who had recovered from COVID-19.

V and J are TRBV7-6 and TRBJ2-7, with D possibly being TRBD1 (5 bases). Germline V gene lookup returns CDR1 SGHVS and CDR2 FNYEAQ. The CDR3 runs 15 residues. V was trimmed by 5 bases and J by 0 bases, leaving 14 bases between them. The CDR3 region is CASSLTGANSYEQYF. In DNA, the CDR3 is TGTGCCAGCAGCCTTACAGGCGCCAACTCCTACGAGCAGTACTTC.

The J gene is TRBJ1-1, the V gene TRBV6-2 or TRBV6-3; a possible D gene is TRBD1 (5 bases). Germline-derived CDR1 and CDR2 are MNHEY and SVGEGT. The CDR3 consists of 15 residues. The V gene lost 0 bases and the J gene lost 5 bases, with 13 bases spanning the gap. CDR3 bases: TGTGCCAGCAGTTACTCTGGGGGGGGATGGACTGAAGCTTTCTTT. Translation: CASSYSGGGWTEAFF.

The chain is built from TRBV6-5 and TRBJ1-2; perhaps TRBD1 as D (6 bases). This CDR3 spans 12 amino acids. Germline V CDR1 and CDR2: MNHEY, SVGAGI. V was cut by 6 bases and J by 5 bases, with 10 bases left in between. The CDR3 loop is CASRVQGYGYTF. The CDR3 bases are TGTGCCAGCAGGGTACAGGGATATGGCTACACCTTC.

The CDR3 spells CASSWIAGGETQYF. Here the CDR3 DNA reads TGCGCCAGCAGCTGGATAGCGGGAGGAGAGACCCAGTACTTC. This sequence joins TRBV5-1 and TRBJ2-5; 10 positions agree with TRBD2. Germline V gene data show CDR1 as SGHRS and CDR2 as YFSETQ. The CDR3 contains 14 residues. J lost 4 bases, V lost 3 bases, and 3 bases had no gene match. The whole variable domain, filled in from reference TRBV5-1 and TRBJ2-5, reads KAGVTQTPRYLIKTRGQQVTLSCSPISGHRSVSWYQQTPGQGLQFLFEYFSETQRNKGNFPGRFSGRQFSNSRSEMNVSTLELGDSALYLCASSWIAGGETQYFGPGTRLLVL.

This chain links TRBV10-1 with TRBJ1-6; TRBD1 aligns across 8 bases. V was pared by 5 bases and J by 10 bases, with 10 bases of the junction left unmatched. Germline CDR1 and CDR2: WNHNN and SYGVQD (reference sequence). This CDR3 spans 15 amino acids. CDR3 protein: CASSLGQGLGSPLHF. The CDR3 nucleotides are TGCGCCAGCAGTCTCGGACAGGGATTGGGGTCACCCCTCCACTTT.

This clone was counted only a few times. The rearrangement joins TRBV7-9 to TRBJ2-2; possibly TRBD2 for D (6 bases). Germline loops: CDR1 SEHNR, CDR2 FQNEAQ (reference sequence). The CDR3 is 13 residues long. V shed 5 bases and J shed 7 bases, with 11 bases lying between them. CDR3 DNA: TGTGCCAGCAGCCCCGGGGGAGACGGGGAGCTGTTTTTT. It translates to CASSPGGDGELFF.

The gene calls are TRBV27 and TRBJ2-5; 9 nucleotides align to TRBD2. V was pared by 6 bases and J by 5 bases, with 10 bases of the junction left unmatched. Germline assignment: CDR1 MNHEY and CDR2 SMNVEV (reference sequence). The CDR3 has 15 amino acids. The DNA of the CDR3 is TGTGCCAGCAGAGGTAGCGGGAGTAGTCTGGAGACCCAGTACTTC. Its translation: CASRGSGSSLETQYF.

The chain recombines TRBV15 with TRBJ1-4; a possible D gene is TRBD1 (5 bases). This CDR3 is built from 15 residues. Germline-derived CDR1 and CDR2 are LNHNV and YYDKDF (reference sequence). Trimming left V 2 bases short and J 7 bases short, with 14 bases between. The CDR3 loop is CATSRQGQGSEKLFF. In nucleotides, the CDR3 is TGTGCCACCAGCAGACAAGGGCAGGGAAGTGAAAAACTGTTTTTT.

J is TRBJ2-1 and V is TRBV14; tentative D call: TRBD2 (5 bases). Deletions cut 2 bases from V and 0 bases from J, with 14 bases between. The CDR3 runs 17 residues. Germline V CDR1 and CDR2: SGHDN, FVKESK. This CDR3 reads CASSQRGSASSYNEQFF. In DNA form, the CDR3 reads TGTGCCAGCAGCCAAAGAGGGTCTGCAAGCTCCTACAATGAGCAGTTCTTC. The full variable domain, rest sourced from reference TRBV14 and TRBJ2-1, is EAGVTQFPSHSVIEKGQTVTLRCDPISGHDNLYWYRRVMGKEIKFLLHFVKESKQDESGMPNNRFLAERTGGTYSTLKVQPAELEDSGVYFCASSQRGSASSYNEQFFGPGTRLTVL.

The chain has TRBV11-2 and TRBJ2-1, with TRBD1 as a possible D gene (6 bases). The V end lost 5 bases, the J end lost 10 bases, and 9 bases lay between the germline ends. CDR1 SGHAT and CDR2 FQNNGV come from the germline V gene. The CDR3 totals 11 residues. The CDR3 region has the DNA TGTGCCAGCAGCCTCAGGGGCGAGCAGTTCTTC. This codes for CASSLRGEQFF.

The chain has TRBV12-3 or TRBV12-4 and TRBJ1-1, with D tentatively TRBD1 (6 bases). The CDR3 consists of 13 residues. V was cut by 10 bases and J by 1 base, with 13 bases left in between. The CDR3 spells CATQGQPNTEAFF. DNA of the CDR3: TGTGCCACCCAGGGGCAGCCGAACACTGAAGCTTTCTTT.

V usage is TRBV6-5 and J usage is TRBJ1-5; possible D gene TRBD1, 6 bases. Germline V gene lookup returns CDR1 MNHEY and CDR2 SVGAGI. The CDR3 has 14 amino acids. Trimming took 5 bases from V and 5 from J, leaving 13 bases between them. CDR3 protein: CASSTDRSYQPQHF. The CDR3 region has the DNA TGTGCCAGCAGTACGGACAGATCCTATCAGCCCCAGCATTTT.

The chain couples TRBV7-2 to TRBJ2-7; D uncertain. The CDR3 has 14 amino acids. V was shortened by 5 bases and J by 8 bases, with 19 bases between the two germline ends. Looked up from germline, CDR1 is SGHTA and CDR2 is FQGNSA. CDR3 residues: CASSLLSPETQQYF. In DNA form, the CDR3 reads TGTGCCAGCAGCCTCCTCTCTCCCGAGACTCAGCAGTACTTC.

The chain has TRBV27 and TRBJ2-1, with 10 bases aligning to TRBD2. Germline CDR1 reads MNHEY; CDR2 reads SMNVEV (reference sequence). This CDR3 region has 16 residues. The V and J ends lost 6 bases and 6 bases, in that order; junction bases with no gene match: 11. The CDR3 coding sequence is TGTGCCAGCAGCCTTAGCGGGAGGATCGCCGGCAATGAGCAGTTCTTC. This gives the protein CASSLSGRIAGNEQFF.

The gene calls are TRBV7-8 and TRBJ2-3; the match to TRBD2 covers 8 bases. Per the germline V gene, CDR1 is SGHVS and CDR2 is FQNEAQ. Trimming cost V 5 bases and J 0 bases; bases outside gene matches: 10. This CDR3 is built from 17 residues. CDR3 bases: TGTGCCAGCAGCCCCGCCGGGGGGGCAGGGAGCACAGATACGCAGTATTTT. This sequence encodes CASSPAGGAGSTDTQYF.

The chain recombines TRBV4-1 with TRBJ2-7; D gene uncertain. The CDR3 is made up of 14 amino acids. CDR1 and CDR2 (germline): MGHRA, YSYEKL. Trimming shortened V by 0 bases and J by 6 bases, and 12 bases separated the two germline ends. CDR3 region: CASSQDSLPGEQYF. For the CDR3, the DNA is TGCGCCAGCAGCCAAGACTCCTTACCGGGCGAGCAGTACTTC.

The DNA for the CDR3 is TGTGCCTGGAGTCACCGGGTTATGAACACTGAAGCTTTCTTT. It translates to CAWSHRVMNTEAFF. The chain couples TRBV30 to TRBJ1-1, with no clear D. This CDR3 spans 14 amino acids. Deletions cut 2 bases from V and 0 bases from J, with 10 bases between. The germline V gene encodes CDR1 GTSNPN and CDR2 SVGIG (reference sequence).

The rearrangement joins TRBV19 to TRBJ1-1; maybe TRBD1 (5 bases). V gave up 3 bases and J gave up 4 bases, with 15 bases separating them. Per germline, CDR1 LNHDA and CDR2 SQIVND (reference sequence). The CDR3 is made up of 15 amino acids. Here the CDR3 DNA reads TGTGCCAGTAGTATTGGAGGGGTGCGGATCACTGAAGCTTTCTTT. Protein product: CASSIGGVRITEAFF. Full variable domain (outside the CDR3, taken from reference TRBV19 and TRBJ1-1): DGGITQSPKYLFRKEGQNVTLSCEQNLNHDAMYWYRQDPGQGLRLIYYSQIVNDFQKGDIAEGYSVSREKKESFPLTVTSAQKNPTAFYLCASSIGGVRITEAFFGQGTRLTVV.

The rearrangement joins TRBV10-1 to TRBJ2-1, with 12 positions matching TRBD2. J gave up 1 base and V 0 bases, and 10 bases lay outside the gene matches. Per the germline V gene, CDR1 is WNHNN and CDR2 is SYGVQD (reference sequence). CDR3 length: 20 residues. CDR3 in DNA: TGCGCCAGCAGTGAGTCGTGGGGCCGGCTAGCGGGAGGGTCCTACAATGAGCAGTTCTTC. This sequence encodes CASSESWGRLAGGSYNEQFF.

The J gene is TRBJ1-3, the V gene TRBV9; tentatively, D is TRBD1 (5 bases). V was trimmed by 7 bases and J by 3 bases, leaving 8 bases between them. CDR1 is SGDLS, CDR2 YYNGEE, per germline. The CDR3 has 12 amino acids. The CDR3 loop reads CASGGVGNTIYF. CDR3 bases: TGTGCCAGCGGAGGGGTTGGAAACACCATATATTTT.

This clone came up once. This sequence joins TRBV4-2 and TRBJ2-3; tentative D call: TRBD2 (5 bases). V was shortened by 4 bases and J by 1 base, with 15 bases between the two germline ends. Germline-derived CDR1 and CDR2 are LGHNA and YNFKEQ. This CDR3 is 16 amino acids long. CDR3 nucleotides: TGTGCCAGCAGCCCGGCGGGCGTGTTTGGCACAGATACGCAGTATTTT. Its translation: CASSPAGVFGTDTQYF.

This clone was detected a few times. V usage is TRBV7-2 and J usage is TRBJ2-7; 14 bases fit TRBD2. There are 17 residues in the CDR3. After removal of 6 bases from V and 0 bases from J, the junction contained 7 bases not matched to a gene. Per germline, CDR1 SGHTA and CDR2 FQGNSA. The CDR3 DNA sequence: TGTGCCAGCAGTTGGACTAGCGGGAGGCAGAGCTCCTACGAGCAGTACTTC. Translated, it gives CASSWTSGRQSSYEQYF. Drawing the rest from reference TRBV7-2 and TRBJ2-7, the complete variable domain is GAGVSQSPSNKVTEKGKDVELRCDPISGHTALYWYRQSLGQGLEFLIYFQGNSAPDKSGLPSDRFSAERTGGSVSTLTIQRTQQEDSAVYLCASSWTSGRQSSYEQYFGPGTRLTVT.

This clone has a single count. The chain employs TRBV21-1 and TRBJ1-5; TRBD1 is the table's D call, not checked against the DNA. TRBV21-1 is annotated as a pseudogene. The CDR3 covers 17 residues. The CDR3 bases are TGTGCCAGCAGCAAAGTTGACAGGACAGGAAGCAATCAGCCCCAGCATTTT. Translated, it gives CASSKVDRTGSNQPQHF.

V usage is TRBV6-2 or TRBV6-3 and J usage is TRBJ1-5, with a weak D call TRBD1 (5 bases). CDR3 length: 16 residues. V shed 6 bases and J shed 1 base, with 16 bases lying between them. CDR1 MNHEY and CDR2 SVGEGT come from the germline V gene. The CDR3 nucleotides are TGTGCCAGCAGCCATCCGCCGGGGGTAAGCAATCAGCCCCAGCATTTT. Its protein is CASSHPPGVSNQPQHF.

The chain uses TRBV10-3 and TRBJ1-6, with D hard to call. V was shortened by 0 bases and J by 9 bases, with 15 bases between the two germline ends. This CDR3 has 16 amino acids. The V gene's germline CDR1 is ENHRY and CDR2 SYGVKD. The CDR3 is CAISESLGREGSPLHF. CDR3 DNA: TGTGCCATCAGTGAGTCGCTGGGCAGAGAAGGTTCACCCCTCCACTTT.

This sequence joins TRBV4-1 and TRBJ1-4; 9 bases match TRBD1. Germline values: CDR1 MGHRA, CDR2 YSYEKL. This CDR3 spans 17 amino acids. V shed 2 bases, J shed 0 bases, and the junction held 4 bases outside the gene matches. CDR3 region: CASSQSTGGATNEKLFF. The CDR3 nucleotides are TGCGCCAGCAGCCAATCGACAGGGGGTGCAACTAATGAAAAACTGTTTTTT.

The V and J genes are TRBV12-3 or TRBV12-4 and TRBJ2-5; the match to TRBD2 covers 7 bases. The CDR3 runs 13 residues. V trimming: 9 bases; J trimming: 5 bases; junction bases outside the gene matches: 9. The DNA of the CDR3 is TGTGCCAGTTCAAGGGGAGGGAGGGAGACCCAGTACTTC. This codes for CASSRGGRETQYF.